Below, 8 T cell receptor beta chains from the same sample are listed, as sequenced in a study of cytomegalovirus exposure and HLA in healthy donors. The data were produced by immunoSEQ multiplex PCR, yet TCRdb's version contains in-frame clones alone and is incomplete. Of 300,000 to 400,000 clones listed, more than 80% were seen once; the top ten hold 0.83%. Material: PBMCs. The receptors were gathered from a woman under 30 in good health and CMV-seronegative.

The genes are TRBV6-1 and TRBJ2-7, with 8 bases aligning to TRBD1. This CDR3 contains 17 residues. CDR1 and CDR2 from the germline V gene are MNHNS and SASEGT. The ends lost 3 bases at V and 3 bases at J; junction bases unmatched: 13. The CDR3 protein is CASSEGQATFYHYEQYF. The CDR3 nucleotides are TGTGCCAGCAGTGAGGGACAGGCCACCTTCTACCACTACGAGCAGTACTTC.

V gene TRBV9 combines with J gene TRBJ2-7; 8 nucleotides match TRBD2. The CDR3 is made up of 15 amino acids. The germline V gene encodes CDR1 SGDLS and CDR2 YYNGEE. J gave up 2 bases and V 0 bases, and 4 bases lay outside the gene matches. This CDR3 is CASSVGSGTTYEQYF. As DNA, the CDR3 is TGTGCCAGCAGCGTAGGTAGCGGGACCACCTACGAGCAGTACTTC.

The chain has TRBV19 and TRBJ2-3; D is unresolved. The CDR3 length is 15 residues. Looked up from germline, CDR1 is LNHDA and CDR2 is SQIVND (reference sequence). The V end lost 3 bases, the J end lost 0 bases, and 10 bases lay between the germline ends. The CDR3 protein is CASSILGSSTDTQYF. The CDR3 coding sequence is TGTGCCAGTAGTATTCTAGGTTCTAGCACAGATACGCAGTATTTT.

This clone was seen just once. The rearrangement uses TRBV5-4 and TRBJ2-3; the match to TRBD1 covers 7 bases. There are 14 residues in the CDR3. Germline V gene data show CDR1 as SGHNT and CDR2 as YYREEE (reference sequence). The junction had 8 bases not matched to a gene; V was cut back by 2 bases and J by 8 bases. CDR3 region: CASSLGQAQGTQYF. DNA of the CDR3: TGTGCCAGCAGCTTAGGACAGGCTCAGGGTACGCAGTATTTT. The variable domain in full, with the rest retrieved from reference TRBV5-4 and TRBJ2-3, is ETGVTQSPTHLIKTRGQQVTLRCSSQSGHNTVSWYQQALGQGPQFIFQYYREEENGRGNFPPRFSGLQFPNYSSELNVNALELDDSALYLCASSLGQAQGTQYFGPGTRLTVL.

This chain links TRBV9 with TRBJ1-1, with a weak D call TRBD1 (6 bases). Trimming left V 3 bases short and J 5 bases short, with 14 bases between. There are 14 residues in the CDR3. The V gene's germline CDR1 is SGDLS and CDR2 YYNGEE. CDR3 protein: CASSAPGARTEAFF. In DNA, the CDR3 is TGTGCCAGCAGCGCCCCAGGGGCGAGGACTGAAGCTTTCTTT. The whole variable domain, remainder taken from reference TRBV9 and TRBJ1-1, is DSGVTQTPKHLITATGQRVTLRCSPRSGDLSVYWYQQSLDQGLQFLIQYYNGEERAKGNILERFSAQQFPDLHSELNLSSLELGDSALYFCASSAPGARTEAFFGQGTRLTVV.

Only a few counts were recorded for this clone. CDR3 amino acids: CASSLGTSFTYEQYF. DNA for the CDR3: TGTGCCAGCAGTTTAGGGACTTCCTTTACCTACGAGCAGTACTTC. This chain joins TRBV27 and TRBJ2-7; tentative D call: TRBD2 (6 bases). The V and J ends lost 2 bases and 2 bases respectively, with 13 bases between them. The CDR3 runs 15 residues. CDR1 is MNHEY and CDR2 is SMNVEV in the germline V gene (reference sequence).

V and J are TRBV6-1 and TRBJ1-3; D is unresolved. The CDR3 has 11 amino acids. From germline, CDR1 is MNHNS and CDR2 SASEGT. V lost 9 bases to trimming and J lost 0 bases, with 3 bases between them. CDR3 loop: CASYSGNTIYF. The CDR3 coding sequence is TGTGCCAGTTACTCTGGAAACACCATATATTTT.

The V gene is TRBV9, the J gene TRBJ2-7; 12 bases map to TRBD1. The CDR3 runs to 16 residues. The V gene end was trimmed by 4 bases and the J gene end by 5 bases; junction bases not matched to a gene: 10. Germline lookup yields CDR1 SGDLS and CDR2 YYNGEE. Here the CDR3 reads CASSSRSGTGGDEQYF. The CDR3 DNA reads TGTGCCAGCAGCTCCCGATCCGGGACAGGGGGCGACGAGCAGTACTTC.